A single sample gave rise to the 9 T cell receptor beta chains below, sequenced in a study of blood T cell repertoires in COVID-19. Sequenced by immunoSEQ multiplex PCR; TCRdb stores in-frame clones only, minus some. This table has over 200,000 clones, 85% to 90% appearing once. Sample: PBMCs or T cells enriched from blood (not recorded which). The source of these receptors is a man between 18 and 35 years old who had recovered from COVID-19.

The chain combines TRBV24-1 with TRBJ2-7; tentatively, D is TRBD2 (6 bases). The CDR3 covers 14 residues. Germline V gene sequence: CDR1 KGHDR, CDR2 SFDVKD. V lost 2 bases to trimming and J lost 3 bases, with 10 bases between them. CDR3 sequence: CATSDSAGFYEQYF. The DNA of the CDR3 is TGTGCCACCAGTGATTCTGCGGGATTCTACGAGCAGTACTTC.

The chain is built from TRBV7-8 and TRBJ1-2; 9 bases are shared with TRBD1. The CDR3 is 15 residues long. Per germline, CDR1 SGHVS and CDR2 FQNEAQ. The V gene end was trimmed by 2 bases and the J gene end by 6 bases; junction bases not matched to a gene: 7. The DNA of the CDR3 is TGTGCCAGCAGCTTAACGGGACAGGGAAGGAATGGCTACACCTTC. Translated, it gives CASSLTGQGRNGYTF.

V usage is TRBV5-1 and J usage is TRBJ1-4; the match to TRBD1 covers 7 bases. The J segment lost 6 bases and the V segment lost 1 base, leaving 9 bases of the junction unmatched. In germline, CDR1 is SGHRS, CDR2 YFSETQ. The length of the CDR3 is 16 residues. CDR3 region: CASSLSPGQQYEKLFF. As DNA, the CDR3 is TGCGCCAGCAGCTTGAGCCCGGGACAGCAATATGAAAAACTGTTTTTT.

The gene calls are TRBV3-1 (or the pseudogene TRBV3-2) and TRBJ2-1; D is uncertain. The V gene lost 4 bases and the J gene lost 5 bases, with 6 bases spanning the gap. Per the germline V gene, CDR1 is LGHDT and CDR2 is YNNKEL (reference sequence). This CDR3 region has 12 residues. The CDR3 sequence is CASSLSDNEQFF. CDR3 sequence (DNA): TGTGCCAGCAGCCTTTCAGACAATGAGCAGTTCTTC.

The chain couples TRBV30 to TRBJ2-3; 9 bases are shared with TRBD1. The germline CDR1 and CDR2 sequences are GTSNPN and SVGIG (reference sequence). The CDR3 loop spans 18 amino acids. With V trimmed by 3 bases and J by 1 base, 14 bases remained unmatched. This chain's CDR3 is CAWRPKGYRGRCTDTQYF. In DNA form, the CDR3 reads TGTGCCTGGAGGCCAAAGGGATACAGGGGGCGGTGCACAGATACGCAGTATTTT.

The gene calls are TRBV6-2 or TRBV6-3 and TRBJ1-6, with a possible D match to TRBD1 (5 bases). From germline, CDR1 is MNHEY and CDR2 SVGEGT. The CDR3 runs 14 residues. Trimming shortened V by 4 bases and J by 13 bases, and 17 bases separated the two germline ends. CDR3 sequence reads: CASSSDTTISPLHF. CDR3 nucleotide sequence: TGTGCCAGCAGTTCGGACACAACCATTTCGCCCCTCCACTTT.

The V call is TRBV7-8, the J call TRBJ1-5, with D possibly matching TRBD1 (5 bases). The V gene's germline CDR1 is SGHVS and CDR2 FQNEAQ. The CDR3 contains 15 residues. Trimming cost V 2 bases and J 9 bases, with 17 bases left between them. As DNA, the CDR3 is TGTGCCAGCAGCTTATCGGACGGGGGTCTATTGCCCCAGCATTTT. Protein product: CASSLSDGGLLPQHF.

The genes are TRBV9 and TRBJ2-2; TRBD2 matches at 8 bases. Germline CDR1 is SGDLS and CDR2 is YYNGEE. V was clipped by 3 bases and J by 3 bases; unmatched bases: 4. The CDR3 has 15 amino acids. In DNA form, the CDR3 reads TGTGCCAGCAGCGCGCCGGGGGGGCACACCGGGGAGCTGTTTTTT. Protein sequence: CASSAPGGHTGELFF.

The V gene is TRBV9, the J gene TRBJ2-3, with D possibly being TRBD1 (7 bases). V gave up 7 bases and J gave up 2 bases, with 17 bases separating them. CDR3 length: 15 amino acids. The germline gives CDR1 SGDLS, CDR2 YYNGEE. The DNA of the CDR3 is TGTGCCAGCTGCCTCTCAGGGGGGATCACAGATACGCAGTATTTT. It yields the protein CASCLSGGITDTQYF.